The clone carrying this T cell receptor beta chain was counted between two and nine times. Its antigen remains unidentified. This sample stems from a study of T cell repertoires in cytomegalovirus infection. Study context: CMV infection plus the matching HLA type was flagged by public TCR beta signatures. Study conclusions and caveats: CMV-specific HLA-C-restricted TCR beta clonotypes dominated the ex vivo response.

V was pared by 4 bases and J by 5 bases, with 3 bases of the junction left unmatched. The germline V gene has CDR1 SGHAT and CDR2 FQNNGV. CDR3 length: 15 amino acids. Each CDR3 protein gets one entry after TCRdb re-called the reads with MiXCR. The profile covers 55,000 to 70,000 distinct CDR3 sequences, with approximately 22% appearing a single time and over 70% taken by the ten largest. The source is a human donor in good health (CMV status not recorded). Some clones in this sample may be carry-over from other donors' samples. V usage is TRBV11-2 and J usage is TRBJ1-5; 12 bases agree with TRBD1. Material: PBMCs, sequenced either directly or after in vitro stimulation (not recorded which). The CDR3 loop is CASSSGQGAHQPQHF. DNA of the CDR3: TGTGCCAGCAGCTCGGGACAGGGGGCCCATCAGCCCCAGCATTTT.